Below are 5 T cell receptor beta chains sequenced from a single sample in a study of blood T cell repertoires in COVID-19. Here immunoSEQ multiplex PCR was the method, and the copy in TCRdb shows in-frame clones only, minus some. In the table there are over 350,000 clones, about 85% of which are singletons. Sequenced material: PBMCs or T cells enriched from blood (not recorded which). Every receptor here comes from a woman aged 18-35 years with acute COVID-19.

The CDR3 loop reads CAWSLGRGSYGYTF. In nucleotides, the CDR3 is TGTGCCTGGAGTCTTGGCAGGGGGAGCTATGGCTACACCTTC. The chain carries TRBV30 and TRBJ1-2; 7 bases are shared with TRBD1. J was trimmed by 4 bases and V by 2 bases; bases with no gene match: 7. The CDR3 has 14 residues. The germline V gene has CDR1 GTSNPN and CDR2 SVGIG (reference sequence).

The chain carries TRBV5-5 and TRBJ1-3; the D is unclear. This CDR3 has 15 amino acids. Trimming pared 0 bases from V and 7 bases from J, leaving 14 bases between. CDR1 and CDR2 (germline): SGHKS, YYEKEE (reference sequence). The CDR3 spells CASSLDRVFGNTIYF. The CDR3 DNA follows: TGTGCCAGCAGCTTGGATCGGGTTTTCGGGAACACCATATATTTT.

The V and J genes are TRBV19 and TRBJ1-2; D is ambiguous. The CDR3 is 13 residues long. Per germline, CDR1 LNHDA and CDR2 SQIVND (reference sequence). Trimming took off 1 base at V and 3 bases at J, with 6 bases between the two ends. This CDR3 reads CASSIGSDYGYTF. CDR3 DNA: TGTGCCAGTAGTATAGGTTCTGACTATGGCTACACCTTC.

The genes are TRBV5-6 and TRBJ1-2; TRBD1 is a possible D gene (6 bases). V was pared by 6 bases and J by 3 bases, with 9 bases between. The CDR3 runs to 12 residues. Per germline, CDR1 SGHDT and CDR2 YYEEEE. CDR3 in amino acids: CASNKGDYGYTF. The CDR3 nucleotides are TGTGCCAGCAACAAGGGGGACTATGGCTACACCTTC.

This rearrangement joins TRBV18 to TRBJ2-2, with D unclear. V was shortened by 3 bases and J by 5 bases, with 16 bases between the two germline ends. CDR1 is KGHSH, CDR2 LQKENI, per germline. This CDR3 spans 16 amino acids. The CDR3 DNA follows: TGTGCCAGCTCACCCACTGACGGAGTGTCTACCGGGGAGCTGTTTTTT. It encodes CASSPTDGVSTGELFF.